This entry lists 7 T cell receptor beta chains sequenced from one sample in a study of radiation and T cells in renal cell carcinoma. The sample's time point: blood 2 weeks post-SBRT. The treatment here: 15 Gy SBRT to primary tumor, nephrectomy 4 weeks later. Repertoires were generated with immunoSEQ multiplex PCR, while TCRdb's copy carries only in-frame clones and drops some. The repertoire has about 47,000 clones, 80% of them found once; the top ten carry around 30%. Material: blood, obtained from a patient whose treatment included radiotherapy and nephrectomy. The source is a woman aged 70 to 79 with renal cell carcinoma.

The chain links TRBV25-1 to TRBJ1-2, with 10 bases matching TRBD1. CDR3 length equals 15 residues. V lost 8 bases, J lost 2 bases, and 8 bases stayed unmatched. Germline-derived CDR1 and CDR2 are MGHDK and SYGVNS. In DNA, the CDR3 is TGTGCCAGCTTGGGGACAGGGGAGGCCAACTATGGCTACACCTTC. As protein: CASLGTGEANYGYTF.

The chain links TRBV19 to TRBJ1-1, with D possibly TRBD1 on 6 matching bases. V was cut by 0 bases and J by 1 base, with 15 bases left in between. Germline lookup yields CDR1 LNHDA and CDR2 SQIVND (reference sequence). The CDR3 contains 17 residues. CDR3 coding DNA: TGTGCCAGTAGTATAGACCCTCCGGGGGCCTGGAACACTGAAGCTTTCTTT. Its protein product is CASSIDPPGAWNTEAFF.

This chain uses TRBV4-3 with TRBJ2-3, with 7 bases lining up with TRBD1. V dropped 0 bases and J dropped 6; count of bases not matched to a gene: 9. The length of the CDR3 is 16 residues. Germline V gene lookup returns CDR1 LGHNA and CDR2 YSLEER. The CDR3 coding sequence is TGCGCCAGCAGCCAAGATTACTACATACAGGGGGATACGCAGTATTTT. Amino acid sequence: CASSQDYYIQGDTQYF.

The chain is built from TRBV7-9 and TRBJ2-2; possible D gene TRBD1, 5 bases. From germline, CDR1 is SEHNR and CDR2 FQNEAQ (reference sequence). CDR3 size: 14 residues. V shed 5 bases and J shed 3 bases, with 10 bases lying between them. In nucleotides, the CDR3 is TGTGCCAGCAGCCCGCGACAGTACACCGGGGAGCTGTTTTTT. It yields the protein CASSPRQYTGELFF.

This clone came up once. The J gene is TRBJ2-1, the V gene TRBV6-1, with TRBD2 matching over 8 bases. The ends lost 7 bases at V and 3 bases at J; junction bases unmatched: 8. CDR3 length equals 15 residues. Germline loops: CDR1 MNHNS, CDR2 SASEGT. The CDR3 spells CASNPAGEDYNEQFF. In DNA form, the CDR3 reads TGTGCCAGCAACCCAGCGGGAGAGGACTACAATGAGCAGTTCTTC.

The chain combines TRBV2 with TRBJ2-1; 15 nucleotides match TRBD2. The ends lost 5 bases at V and 0 bases at J; junction bases unmatched: 8. CDR3 length equals 19 residues. Germline CDR1 and CDR2: SNHLY and FYNNEI. In nucleotides, the CDR3 is TGTGCCAGCAGTAAAGGACTAGCGGGGGGGTCGAGCTCCTACAATGAGCAGTTCTTC. It is translated as CASSKGLAGGSSSYNEQFF.

The rearrangement joins TRBV7-9 to TRBJ2-1, with TRBD2 as a possible D gene (5 bases). CDR1 and CDR2 (germline): SEHNR, FQNEAQ (reference sequence). The CDR3 consists of 16 residues. V dropped 6 bases and J dropped 1 base, with 16 bases sitting between them. This CDR3 is CASRGEGRRSYNEQFF. The DNA of the CDR3 is TGTGCCAGCAGGGGCGAAGGGAGAAGGTCCTACAATGAGCAGTTCTTC. The full variable domain, in which reference TRBV7-9 and TRBJ2-1 provide the parts outside the CDR3, is DTGVSQNPRHKITKRGQNVTFRCDPISEHNRLYWYRQTLGQGPEFLTYFQNEAQLEKSRLLSDRFSAERPKGSFSTLEIQRTEQGDSAMYLCASRGEGRRSYNEQFFGPGTRLTVL.